One and the same sample provided the 28 T cell receptor beta chains below, sequenced in a study of T cell repertoires in cytomegalovirus infection. Their antigen targets remain unknown. TCRdb recomputed calls from the reads with MiXCR, one row per CDR3 protein. The table includes about 500,000 distinct CDR3 sequences, about 33% detected once. The sample consisted of cultured PBMCs, taken from culture after CMV antigen stimulation. Receptors originate from a human donor in good health (CMV status not recorded). Some clones in this sample may be carry-over from other donors' samples.

The rearrangement uses TRBV12-3 or TRBV12-4 and TRBJ2-5; D possibly corresponds to TRBD1 (6 bases). Trimming pared 4 bases from V and 0 bases from J, leaving 15 bases between. There are 16 residues in the CDR3. CDR3 loop: CASSSLSYRDQETQYF. CDR3 coding DNA: TGTGCCAGCAGTTCACTATCCTACAGGGACCAAGAGACCCAGTACTTC.

This clonotype showed up just once. V and J are TRBV7-6 and TRBJ2-5; D unresolved. The germline V gene has CDR1 SGHVS and CDR2 FNYEAQ. The CDR3 extends over 14 amino acids. V gave up 8 bases and J gave up 5 bases, with 18 bases separating them. This chain's CDR3 is CASATIQSRETQYF. CDR3 nucleotide sequence: TGTGCCAGCGCAACCATCCAGAGTCGGGAGACCCAGTACTTC.

In its sample, this clonotype was seen many times. V is TRBV19 and J is TRBJ2-2, with 7 nucleotides matching TRBD1. The V segment lost 4 bases and the J segment 4 bases; nucleotides outside the gene matches: 6. The CDR3 has 15 amino acids. CDR1 LNHDA and CDR2 SQIVND come from the germline V gene (reference sequence). CDR3 DNA: TGTGCCAGTAGTACACAGGGGACGGGCACCGGGGAGCTGTTTTTT. Its protein is CASSTQGTGTGELFF.

The V and J genes are TRBV25-1 and TRBJ2-1; D might be TRBD1 (5 bases). Trimming took 4 bases from V and 9 from J, leaving 10 bases between them. Germline CDR1 is MGHDK and CDR2 is SYGVNS. The CDR3 sequence is 12 residues long. The CDR3 DNA reads TGTGCCAGCAGTGGATCAGGGTTTGAGCAGTTCTTC. Its translation is CASSGSGFEQFF.

This clonotype was observed many times. The chain combines TRBV7-8 with TRBJ1-3, with TRBD1 as a possible D gene (5 bases). V lost 5 bases and J lost 1, with 12 bases in between. Germline V lookup: CDR1 SGHVS, CDR2 FQNEAQ. The CDR3 spans 15 residues. Here the CDR3 reads CASSRDGRSGNTIYF. CDR3 coding DNA: TGTGCCAGCAGCCGGGACGGCCGGTCTGGAAACACCATATATTTT.

This clonotype was recorded at least ten times. One end of the junction varies from germline; a read error may be responsible. The J gene is TRBJ2-1, the V gene TRBV12-3 or TRBV12-4; D unresolved. The CDR3 consists of 14 residues. DNA of the CDR3: TGTGCCAGCAGTTTAGACAACAGCTACAGTGAGCAGTTCTTC. This translates into CASSLDNSYSEQFF.

V and J are TRBV7-6 and TRBJ2-5; TRBD2 agrees at 9 bases. The CDR3 has 15 amino acids. V shed 1 base and J 4 bases; nucleotides not matched to a gene: 4. Germline CDR1 and CDR2: SGHVS and FNYEAQ. CDR3 residues: CASSLEAGGRETQYF. In nucleotides, the CDR3 is TGTGCCAGCAGCTTAGAAGCGGGAGGACGAGAGACCCAGTACTTC.

J is TRBJ2-1 and V is TRBV24-1; D unclear. Trimming removed 5 bases at V and 8 bases at J, with 24 bases between. The length of the CDR3 is 17 residues. Looked up from germline, CDR1 is KGHDR and CDR2 is SFDVKD. Here the CDR3 DNA reads TGTGCCACCAGTGCCAGAAGGGCCCCGGGCCGCCCCGATGAGCAGTTCTTC. This encodes CATSARRAPGRPDEQFF.

The J gene is TRBJ1-1, the V gene TRBV6-2 or TRBV6-3; 7 positions agree with TRBD1. Germline lookup yields CDR1 MNHEY and CDR2 SVGEGT. V gave up 6 bases and J gave up 1 base; unmatched junction bases: 17. This CDR3 spans 18 amino acids. The DNA for the CDR3 is TGTGCCAGCAGCCCGGACCGGGACAGTCTTACTAGGAACACTGAAGCTTTCTTT. As protein: CASSPDRDSLTRNTEAFF.

The chain combines TRBV20-1 with TRBJ2-1; 11 nucleotides align to TRBD2. Per germline, CDR1 DFQATT and CDR2 SNEGSKA (reference sequence). V was clipped by 2 bases and J by 2 bases; unmatched bases: 11. CDR3 length: 18 residues. The CDR3 sequence: CSARHYDTSGSTYNEQFF. DNA for the CDR3: TGCAGTGCTAGACATTATGATACTAGCGGGAGCACCTACAATGAGCAGTTCTTC.

This chain connects TRBV11-2 to TRBJ1-2, with D possibly matching TRBD1 (5 bases). Germline values: CDR1 SGHAT, CDR2 FQNNGV. The CDR3 consists of 11 residues. With 5 bases removed from V and 14 bases from J, the gap between germline ends came to 15 bases. This CDR3 is CASSREGLRTF. CDR3 DNA sequence: TGTGCCAGCAGCAGAGAGGGACTGAGGACCTTC.

The table lists this clonotype with many counts. The rearrangement joins TRBV12-3 or TRBV12-4 to TRBJ2-5, with D possibly TRBD1 on 6 matching bases. This CDR3 is 14 amino acids long. V lost 4 bases and J 5 bases, leaving 14 bases between the germline ends. Written as DNA, the CDR3 is TGTGCCAGCAGTTCCAGGCAGGGGCGGGAGACCCAGTACTTC. This encodes CASSSRQGRETQYF.

This clonotype was detected only a few times. The chain recombines TRBV6-6 with TRBJ1-1, with D hard to call. Trimming took 0 bases from V and 1 from J, leaving 6 bases between them. Germline CDR1 is MNHNY and CDR2 is SVGAGI (reference sequence). The CDR3 is 14 amino acids. The CDR3 is CASSYSKPNTEAFF. In nucleotides, the CDR3 is TGTGCCAGCAGTTACTCGAAGCCGAACACTGAAGCTTTCTTT.

The V gene is TRBV6-2 or TRBV6-3, the J gene TRBJ2-3; D unresolved. Trimming removed 0 bases at V and 4 bases at J, with 8 bases between. The CDR3 runs to 14 residues. Per germline, CDR1 MNHEY and CDR2 SVGEGT. The CDR3: CASSYSFGADTQYF. DNA for the CDR3: TGTGCCAGCAGTTACTCGTTTGGAGCAGATACGCAGTATTTT.

The rearrangement links TRBV5-6 to TRBJ2-1; 9 nucleotides agree with TRBD2. This CDR3 comprises 15 residues. The germline CDR1 and CDR2 sequences are SGHDT and YYEEEE. V lost 4 bases, J lost 5 bases, and 7 bases stayed unmatched. The CDR3 spells CASSQLGLAHNEQFF. The CDR3 coding sequence is TGTGCCAGCAGCCAACTGGGACTAGCTCACAATGAGCAGTTCTTC.

This sequence joins TRBV20-1 and TRBJ2-1, with D perhaps matching TRBD2 (6 bases). V lost 6 bases and J lost 3, with 9 bases in between. This CDR3 has 12 amino acids. Germline CDR1 is DFQATT and CDR2 is SNEGSKA (reference sequence). Here the CDR3 reads CSAQDYYNEQFF. In nucleotides, the CDR3 is TGCAGTGCCCAGGACTACTACAATGAGCAGTTCTTC.

This clonotype was counted only a few times. The V and J genes are TRBV7-9 and TRBJ2-7; TRBD1 matches at 7 bases. Germline assignment: CDR1 SEHNR and CDR2 FQNEAQ (reference sequence). J lost 2 bases, V lost 4 bases, and 5 bases had no gene match. CDR3 size: 14 residues. In nucleotides, the CDR3 is TGTGCCAGCAGCTCTTCCGGGACAGCCTACGAGCAGTACGTC. Protein: CASSSSGTAYEQYV.

This clonotype turned up a few times. This rearrangement joins TRBV6-1 to TRBJ1-1; no firm D call. Germline V gene lookup returns CDR1 MNHNS and CDR2 SASEGT. V was pared by 4 bases and J by 1 base, with 4 bases between. This CDR3 spans 12 amino acids. CDR3 residues: CASSVRNTEAFF. CDR3 nucleotide sequence: TGTGCCAGCAGTGTCAGGAACACTGAAGCTTTCTTT.

The chain couples TRBV19 to TRBJ2-3; 11 nucleotides agree with TRBD2. V was pared by 10 bases and J by 1 base, with 10 bases of the junction left unmatched. The CDR3 totals 16 residues. Germline CDR1 and CDR2: LNHDA and SQIVND (reference sequence). The CDR3 DNA reads TGTGCCACCAAGATAGCGGGAGGGCAGGGCACAGATACGCAGTATTTT. Its translation is CATKIAGGQGTDTQYF.

A few counts support this clonotype. Mismatch with germline at one junction end may stem from a read error. This sequence joins TRBV13 and TRBJ2-5, with D maybe TRBD2 (5 bases). Germline V gene lookup returns CDR1 PRHDT and CDR2 FYEKMQ (reference sequence). The CDR3 sequence is 13 residues long. DNA of the CDR3: TGCGCCAGCAGCATGCCGGGAAAAGAGACCCAGTACTTC. Its protein product is CASSMPGKETQYF.

Here the CDR3 DNA reads TGTGCCAGCAGCTTAGAAAGGGGCAACATGGGTGGCTACACCTTC. Amino acid sequence: CASSLERGNMGGYTF. V and J are TRBV7-6 and TRBJ1-2, with D possibly TRBD1 on 5 matching bases. The V and J ends lost 1 base and 7 bases respectively, with 16 bases between them. The CDR3 is 15 amino acids. Per germline, CDR1 SGHVS and CDR2 FNYEAQ.

This clonotype was found a few times. The rearrangement uses TRBV27 and TRBJ1-2; 11 bases map to TRBD1. After removal of 2 bases from V and 1 base from J, the junction contained 3 bases not matched to a gene. The CDR3 has 16 amino acids. Per germline, CDR1 MNHEY and CDR2 SMNVEV (reference sequence). The CDR3 sequence is CASSLRTGGGNYGYTF. DNA of the CDR3: TGTGCCAGCAGTTTAAGGACAGGGGGCGGTAACTATGGCTACACCTTC.

The table lists this clonotype with many counts. V is TRBV6-1 and J is TRBJ2-7; 14 positions agree with TRBD2. Trimming cost V 7 bases and J 9 bases; bases outside gene matches: 11. The CDR3 consists of 15 residues. CDR1 is MNHNS, CDR2 SASEGT, per germline. The CDR3 DNA is TGTGCCAGCAATCCAACCGGGACTAGCGGGAGTATGCAGTACTTC. Its translation is CASNPTGTSGSMQYF.

This clonotype was detected only a few times. The V call is TRBV7-2, the J call TRBJ2-1; TRBD2 agrees at 8 bases. Germline V gene data show CDR1 as SGHTA and CDR2 as FQGNSA. V gave up 5 bases and J gave up 7 bases; unmatched junction bases: 10. The CDR3 extends over 15 amino acids. The DNA of the CDR3 is TGTGCCAGCAGCCCGAGCGGGAGCGGTGGGAATGAGCAGTTCTTC. Translation: CASSPSGSGGNEQFF. The full variable domain, completed using reference TRBV7-2 and TRBJ2-1, is GAGVSQSPSNKVTEKGKDVELRCDPISGHTALYWYRQSLGQGLEFLIYFQGNSAPDKSGLPSDRFSAERTGGSVSTLTIQRTQQEDSAVYLCASSPSGSGGNEQFFGPGTRLTVL.

The table lists this clonotype with a few counts. The genes are TRBV7-2 and TRBJ1-2; the match to TRBD1 covers 7 bases. Germline values: CDR1 SGHTA, CDR2 FQGNSA. Trimming took 3 bases from V and 2 from J; bases not matched to a gene: 6. The length of the CDR3 is 15 residues. Written as DNA, the CDR3 is TGTGCCAGCAGCTTTTCGACAGGGATAAACTATGGCTACACCTTC. This codes for CASSFSTGINYGYTF.

The chain recombines TRBV12-3 or TRBV12-4 with TRBJ1-3; 8 nucleotides agree with TRBD1. The CDR3 sequence is 15 residues long. V lost 3 bases to trimming and J lost 3 bases; unmatched junction nucleotides: 4. The CDR3 protein is CASSFAGGFGNTIYF. The DNA of the CDR3 is TGTGCCAGCAGTTTTGCAGGGGGCTTTGGAAACACCATATATTTT.

The chain is built from TRBV6-2 or TRBV6-3 and TRBJ2-2; D unresolved. Germline V lookup: CDR1 MNHEY, CDR2 SVGEGT. V was shortened by 0 bases and J by 4 bases, with 3 bases between the two germline ends. This CDR3 is built from 13 residues. The CDR3 sequence: CASSYSTTGELFF. CDR3 bases: TGTGCCAGCAGTTACTCGACCACCGGGGAGCTGTTTTTT.

This clonotype was found many times. The chain carries TRBV29-1 and TRBJ2-1; the D is unclear. V gave up 7 bases and J gave up 3 bases, with 19 bases separating them. The CDR3 spans 15 residues. CDR1 is SQVTM and CDR2 is ANQGSEA in the germline V gene. CDR3 residues: CSAGYRTFGYNEQFF. The CDR3 nucleotides read TGCAGCGCCGGATATAGAACTTTTGGCTACAATGAGCAGTTCTTC.